These 15 T cell receptor beta chains share one sample of origin, sequenced in a study of T cell repertoires in cytomegalovirus infection. MiXCR, run by TCRdb on the reads, gives a single entry per CDR3 protein. The data hold some 940,000 distinct CDR3 sequences, with 30% to 40% observed a single time. These receptors have no known antigen. The sequencing used cultured CD8+ T cells from PBMCs, collected from culture after CMV antigen stimulation. All receptors derive from a human donor in good health (CMV status not recorded). Some clones in this sample may be carry-over from other donors' samples.

With respect to this clonotype: Relative to the germline gene, one junction end is altered; a read error may explain this. V gene TRBV20-1 combines with J gene TRBJ1-2; D ambiguous. Germline CDR1 DFQATT, CDR2 SNEGSKA (reference sequence). CDR3 size: 8 residues. This CDR3 is CSAPFYHF. The CDR3 DNA reads TGCAGTGCTCCTTTTTACCACTTC.

This clonotype was picked up a small number of times. This sequence joins TRBV6-2 or TRBV6-3 and TRBJ2-1, with TRBD2 matching over 8 bases. The J segment lost 8 bases and the V segment lost 6 bases, leaving 6 bases of the junction unmatched. The CDR3 totals 13 residues. Per the germline V gene, CDR1 is MNHEY and CDR2 is SVGEGT. CDR3 bases: TGTGCCAGCAGCCCCGGGGGGGCACATGAGCAGTTCTTC. Translation gives CASSPGGAHEQFF.

The chain combines TRBV4-3 with TRBJ2-2; 7 bases match TRBD1. The CDR3 is 14 residues long. Germline-derived CDR1 and CDR2 are LGHNA and YSLEER. Unmatched junction bases numbered 4, after V lost 3 bases and J lost 6 bases. This chain's CDR3 is CASSQTGWAGELFF. The CDR3 DNA sequence: TGCGCCAGCAGCCAGACAGGGTGGGCCGGGGAGCTGTTTTTT.

The chain combines TRBV7-9 with TRBJ2-3, with D perhaps assigned TRBD1 or TRBD2 (5 bases each). Germline CDR1 reads SEHNR; CDR2 reads FQNEAQ (reference sequence). The CDR3 has 17 residues. The V gene lost 5 bases and the J gene lost 2 bases, with 20 bases spanning the gap. The CDR3 DNA is TGTGCCAGCAGCCCAAGGTCCGGGACGGCATTCACAGATACGCAGTATTTT. Its translation: CASSPRSGTAFTDTQYF.

This clonotype was found many times. The V and J genes are TRBV7-8 and TRBJ1-6; 7 positions match TRBD1. The CDR3 has 21 amino acids. Germline V gives CDR1 SGHVS, CDR2 FQNEAQ. V lost 7 bases and J lost 6; bases outside the gene matches: 27. CDR3 sequence: CASTLSEKPTRGTVLNSPLHF. CDR3 nucleotides: TGTGCCAGCACCTTGTCCGAGAAACCCACCCGAGGGACAGTACTTAATTCACCCCTCCACTTT.

J is TRBJ1-1 and V is TRBV15; perhaps TRBD1 as D (6 bases). The CDR3 runs 15 residues. The V end lost 5 bases, the J end lost 0 bases, and 13 bases lay between the germline ends. Looked up from germline, CDR1 is LNHNV and CDR2 is YYDKDF (reference sequence). DNA for the CDR3: TGTGCCACCAGCTCCCCGGGACATATGAACACTGAAGCTTTCTTT. Amino acid sequence: CATSSPGHMNTEAFF.

The table lists this clonotype with many counts. This rearrangement joins TRBV7-6 to TRBJ1-6; TRBD1 is a possible D gene (5 bases). Between the trimmed V and J ends, which lost 1 base and 0 bases, there was a span of 10 bases. The V gene's germline CDR1 is SGHVS and CDR2 FNYEAQ. This CDR3 has 17 residues. In DNA, the CDR3 is TGTGCCAGCAGCTTAGGGGACCCAAGCTCCTATAATTCACCCCTCCACTTT. Translating it yields CASSLGDPSSYNSPLHF.

This clonotype has only a few counts. DNA of the CDR3: TGTGCCAGCGGACAGGAACTCTTCAATAGCAATCAGCCCCAGCATTTT. Its protein is CASGQELFNSNQPQHF. This chain links TRBV19 with TRBJ1-5; 7 bases match TRBD1. After removal of 9 bases from V and 0 bases from J, the junction contained 11 bases not matched to a gene. Per germline, CDR1 LNHDA and CDR2 SQIVND (reference sequence). The CDR3 runs 16 residues.

The rearrangement uses TRBV12-3 or TRBV12-4 and TRBJ2-5, with D hard to call. This CDR3 contains 14 residues. V was trimmed by 5 bases and J by 1 base, leaving 11 bases between them. The CDR3 sequence: CASSLRSIQETQYF. The CDR3 DNA reads as TGTGCCAGCAGTCTAAGGTCAATCCAAGAGACCCAGTACTTC.

The chain carries TRBV28 and TRBJ1-1; D is unclear. Germline V gives CDR1 MDHEN, CDR2 SYDVKM. Trimming took off 6 bases at V and 1 base at J, with 12 bases between the two ends. The CDR3 has 14 amino acids. The CDR3 region is CASSLEPPNTEAFF. The CDR3 region has the DNA TGTGCCAGCAGCCTAGAGCCGCCGAACACTGAAGCTTTCTTT.

The chain uses TRBV9 and TRBJ1-2; the D is unclear. Trimming stripped 6 bases from V and 8 bases from J, with 11 bases between. The germline V gene encodes CDR1 SGDLS and CDR2 YYNGEE. This CDR3 is 11 amino acids long. This chain's CDR3 is CASKRAGGYTF. The CDR3 region has the DNA TGTGCCAGCAAGCGGGCGGGCGGCTACACCTTC.

The chain couples TRBV20-1 to TRBJ1-4; D call uncertain. The CDR3 spans 16 residues. The germline V gene has CDR1 DFQATT and CDR2 SNEGSKA (reference sequence). V gave up 0 bases and J gave up 0 bases, with 11 bases separating them. CDR3 region: CSARDQAVATNEKLFF. CDR3 bases: TGCAGTGCTAGAGATCAGGCAGTCGCAACTAATGAAAAACTGTTTTTT.

This clonotype showed up just a few times. This rearrangement joins TRBV4-3 to TRBJ2-5; D ambiguous. The CDR3 loop spans 14 amino acids. V was cut by 4 bases and J by 4 bases, with 13 bases left in between. CDR1 is LGHNA, CDR2 YSLEER, per germline. CDR3 protein: CASSRIGFGETQYF. The CDR3 nucleotides are TGCGCCAGCAGCCGAATCGGGTTCGGAGAGACCCAGTACTTC.

This clonotype was seen only a few times. The chain links TRBV27 to TRBJ2-7, with a possible D match to TRBD1 (6 bases). The V gene lost 4 bases and the J gene lost 2 bases, with 12 bases spanning the gap. CDR1 and CDR2 from the germline V gene are MNHEY and SMNVEV (reference sequence). The CDR3 is 14 residues long. In nucleotides, the CDR3 is TGTGCCAGCAGTTCGTACAGGGTCCCCTACGAGCAGTACTTC. Translation gives CASSSYRVPYEQYF.

This clonotype has a handful of counts. The rearrangement links TRBV5-5 to TRBJ1-6; TRBD1 matches 9 bases. Trimming removed 5 bases from V and 0 bases from J; junction bases left unmatched: 15. From germline, CDR1 is SGHKS and CDR2 YYEKEE (reference sequence). This CDR3 has 20 amino acids. CDR3 coding DNA: TGTGCCAGCAGTAAGCGGACAGGGGATTTGTTAGGCTCCTATAATTCACCCCTCCACTTT. This gives the protein CASSKRTGDLLGSYNSPLHF.